The rows below give T cell receptor beta chains drawn from one sample of a study of blood T cell repertoires in COVID-19. The repertoire was sequenced with immunoSEQ multiplex PCR; TCRdb's copy has only in-frame clones and lacks some. The sample yields around 140,000 clones, about 86% seen once. The specimen was PBMCs or T cells enriched from blood (not recorded which). Receptors originate from a man aged 35-49 years with acute COVID-19. Each CDR3 is given with its conserved first and last residue. A D gene is named only where the DNA matches it firmly.

>TRBJ2-6|TRBV30|.
CAWSYGAGANVLTF
>TRBJ2-7|TRBV7-9|TRBD2
CASSSERTSGSNEQYF
>TRBJ1-3|TRBV6-5|TRBD1
CASSMDRVGNTIYF
>TRBJ1-1|TRBV18|.
CASSHAENTEAFF
>TRBJ1-1|TRBV28|.
CALSGMNTEAFF
>TRBJ2-3|TRBV7-2|TRBD2
CASSLYGLASTDTQYF
>TRBJ1-1|TRBV7-2|TRBD1
CASRPTGGGNTEAFF
>TRBJ1-2|TRBV5-6|.
CASSLVGVNYGYTF
>TRBJ2-7|TRBV19|.
CATSRAQHGYEQYF
>TRBJ2-2|TRBV5-4|TRBD1
CASSLAWDSGGTGELFF
>TRBJ2-7|TRBV11-2|TRBD2
CASSLGRGSSYEQYF
>TRBJ2-3|TRBV6-5|.
CASSQSPDTQYF
>TRBJ1-2|TRBV19|TRBD1
CASSFPATGVGYTF
>TRBJ2-1|TRBV29-1|.
CSVSPGLLGNNEQFF
>TRBJ1-5|TRBV19|.
CASSAWAGEQPQHF
>TRBJ2-2|TRBV7-6|.
CASSFLTENTGELFF
>TRBJ1-1|TRBV10-3|.
CAISVGGNTEAFF
>TRBJ2-2|TRBV4-1|.
CASSQELGNTGELFF
>TRBJ1-5|TRBV29-1|TRBD1
CSAGWDRDSNQPQHF
>TRBJ1-3|TRBV5-1|TRBD1
CASSWRPGQGGNTIYF
>TRBJ2-2|TRBV5-1|.
CASSPGQQNTGELFF
>TRBJ1-6|TRBV3-1/TRBV3-2|.
CASSQGEGGENNSPLHF
>TRBJ1-1|TRBV7-2|.
CASSVGLLNTEAFF
>TRBJ1-2|TRBV2|.
CASMDSELYGYTF
>TRBJ2-3|TRBV20-1|.
CSASFSDTQYF
>TRBJ2-2|TRBV19|.
CASKVQGGTGELFF
>TRBJ1-1|TRBV5-1|TRBD1
CASSSTGVNTEAFF
>TRBJ1-2|TRBV30|.
CAWGAGYGYTF
>TRBJ1-1|TRBV6-5|.
CASNSPQGNTEAFF
>TRBJ2-1|TRBV28|TRBD1
CASSFLLRTTGGGGPFSYNEQFF
>TRBJ2-2|TRBV5-1|TRBD2
CASSITSGRYTGELFF
>TRBJ2-7|TRBV6-5|TRBD1
CASIPGQVVVREQYF
>TRBJ2-7|TRBV28|TRBD1
CASGPETGVHYEQYF
>TRBJ2-7|TRBV28|.
CASSTGFLDEQYF
>TRBJ1-2|TRBV6-5|.
CASSYRSSTLYGYTF
>TRBJ1-6|TRBV7-9|TRBD1
CASSSGGNNSPLHF
>TRBJ2-5|TRBV5-1|.
CASSLGLSQETQYF
>TRBJ2-7|TRBV10-3|TRBD2
CASGGTSGYEQYF
>TRBJ2-3|TRBV4-2|TRBD2
CASSQDTLAGGGTQYF
>TRBJ2-7|TRBV2|TRBD2
CASSERLAAAYEQYF
>TRBJ2-1|TRBV7-9|.
CASIPTANNEQFF
>TRBJ1-1|TRBV7-6|.
CASSMDSIATEAFF
>TRBJ2-2|TRBV5-1|TRBD2
CARGGGASNTGELFF